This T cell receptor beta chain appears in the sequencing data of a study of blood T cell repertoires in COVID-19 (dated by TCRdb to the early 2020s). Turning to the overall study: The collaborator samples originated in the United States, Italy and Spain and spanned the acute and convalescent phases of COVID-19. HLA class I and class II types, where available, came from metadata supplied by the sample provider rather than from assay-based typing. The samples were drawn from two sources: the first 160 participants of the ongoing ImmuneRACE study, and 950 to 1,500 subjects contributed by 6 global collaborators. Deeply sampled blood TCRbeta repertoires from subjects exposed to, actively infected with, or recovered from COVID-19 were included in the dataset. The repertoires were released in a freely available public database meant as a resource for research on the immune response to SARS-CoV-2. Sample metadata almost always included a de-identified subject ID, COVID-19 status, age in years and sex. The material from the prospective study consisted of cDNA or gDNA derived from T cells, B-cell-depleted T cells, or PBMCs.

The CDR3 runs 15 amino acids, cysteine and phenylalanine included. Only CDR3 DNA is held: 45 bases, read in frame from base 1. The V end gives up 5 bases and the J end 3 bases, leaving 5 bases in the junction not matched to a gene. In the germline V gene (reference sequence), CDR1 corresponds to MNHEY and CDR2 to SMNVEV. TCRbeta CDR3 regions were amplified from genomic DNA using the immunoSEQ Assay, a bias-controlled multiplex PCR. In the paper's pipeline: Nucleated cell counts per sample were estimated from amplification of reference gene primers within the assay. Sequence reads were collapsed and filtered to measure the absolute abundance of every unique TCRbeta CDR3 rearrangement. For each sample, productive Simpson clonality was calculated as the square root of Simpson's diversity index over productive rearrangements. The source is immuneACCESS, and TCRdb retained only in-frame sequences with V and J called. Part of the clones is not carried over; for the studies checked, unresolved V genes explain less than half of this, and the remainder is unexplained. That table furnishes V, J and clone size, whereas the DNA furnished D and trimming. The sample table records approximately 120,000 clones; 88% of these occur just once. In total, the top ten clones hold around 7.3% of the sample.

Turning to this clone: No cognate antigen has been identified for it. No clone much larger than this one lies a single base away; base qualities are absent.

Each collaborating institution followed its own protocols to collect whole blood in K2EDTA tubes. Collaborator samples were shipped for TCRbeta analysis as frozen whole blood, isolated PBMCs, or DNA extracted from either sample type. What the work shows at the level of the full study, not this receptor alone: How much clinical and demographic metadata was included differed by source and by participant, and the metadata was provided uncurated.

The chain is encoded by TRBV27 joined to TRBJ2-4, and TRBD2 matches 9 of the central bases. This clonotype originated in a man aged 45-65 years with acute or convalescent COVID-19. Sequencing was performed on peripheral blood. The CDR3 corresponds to CASSRLAVDKNIQYF. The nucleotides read TGTGCCAGCAGTAGACTAGCGGTTGACAAAAACATTCAGTACTTC.